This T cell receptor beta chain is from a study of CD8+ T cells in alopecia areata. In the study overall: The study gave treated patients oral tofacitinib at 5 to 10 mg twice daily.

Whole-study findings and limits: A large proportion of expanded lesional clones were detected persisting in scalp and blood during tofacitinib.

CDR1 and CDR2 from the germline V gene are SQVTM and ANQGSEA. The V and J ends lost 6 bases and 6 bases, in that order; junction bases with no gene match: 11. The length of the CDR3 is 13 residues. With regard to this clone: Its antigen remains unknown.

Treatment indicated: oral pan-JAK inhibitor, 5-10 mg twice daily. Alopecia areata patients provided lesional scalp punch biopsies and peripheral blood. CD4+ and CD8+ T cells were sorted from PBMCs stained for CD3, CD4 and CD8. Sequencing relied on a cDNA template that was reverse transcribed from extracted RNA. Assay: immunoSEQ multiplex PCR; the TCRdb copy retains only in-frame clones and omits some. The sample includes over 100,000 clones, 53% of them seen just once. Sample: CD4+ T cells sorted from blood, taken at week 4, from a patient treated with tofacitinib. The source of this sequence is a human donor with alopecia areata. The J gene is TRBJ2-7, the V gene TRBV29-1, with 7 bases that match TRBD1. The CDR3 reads CSVAGGVGIEQYF. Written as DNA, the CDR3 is TGCAGCGTGGCAGGGGGTGTGGGGATCGAGCAGTACTTC.